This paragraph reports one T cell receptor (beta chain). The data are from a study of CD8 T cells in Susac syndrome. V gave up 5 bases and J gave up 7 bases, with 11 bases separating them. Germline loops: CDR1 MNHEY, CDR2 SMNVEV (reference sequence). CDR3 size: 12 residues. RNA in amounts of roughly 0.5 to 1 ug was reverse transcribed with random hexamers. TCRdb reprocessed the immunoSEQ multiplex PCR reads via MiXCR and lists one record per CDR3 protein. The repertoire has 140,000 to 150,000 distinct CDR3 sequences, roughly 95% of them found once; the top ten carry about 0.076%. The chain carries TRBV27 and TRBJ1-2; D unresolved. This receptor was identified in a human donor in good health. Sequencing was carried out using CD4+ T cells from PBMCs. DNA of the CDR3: TGTGCCAGCAGTGCGGGGAGAGGTGGCTACACCTTC. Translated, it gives CASSAGRGGYTF.